These 14 T cell receptor beta chains came from one sample sequenced in a study of CD8 T cells in ankylosing spondylitis. TCRdb redid the calling of the 5' RACE reads with MiXCR, one entry per CDR3 protein. The sample lists hundreds of thousands of distinct CDR3 sequences, approximately 24% occurring once. Sample: blood, either unsorted or a sorted T cell fraction (not recorded which). These receptors originate from a male donor with ankylosing spondylitis or in good health (not recorded which).

This clonotype was counted many times. The rearrangement links TRBV10-3 to TRBJ1-6; unclear D gene. The germline V gene encodes CDR1 ENHRY and CDR2 SYGVKD. V was trimmed by 3 bases and J by 7 bases, leaving 13 bases between them. CDR3 length: 15 amino acids. In DNA form, the CDR3 reads TGTGCCATCAGTGATAGTCCGAAGGGCAATTCACCCCTCCACTTT. Translation gives CAISDSPKGNSPLHF.

In its sample, this clonotype was seen many times. This chain joins TRBV20-1 and TRBJ2-5; 11 nucleotides match TRBD1. The CDR3 is 16 amino acids. J was trimmed by 4 bases and V by 4 bases; bases with no gene match: 11. Germline values: CDR1 DFQATT, CDR2 SNEGSKA (reference sequence). For the CDR3, the DNA is TGCAGTGCTAAGGGGGGGACAGGGGGAGTGGCAGAGACCCAGTACTTC. Translated, it gives CSAKGGTGGVAETQYF.

In this sample, this clonotype turned up many times. This rearrangement joins TRBV6-1 to TRBJ1-2, with a possible D match to TRBD1 (6 bases). Germline V gene lookup returns CDR1 MNHNS and CDR2 SASEGT. V was clipped by 10 bases and J by 2 bases, with 20 bases between them. CDR3 length equals 15 residues. CDR3 bases: TGTGCCACCCGGAGGGGGGGAGCCTCGAACTATGGCTACACCTTC. Protein product: CATRRGGASNYGYTF.

The J gene is TRBJ2-2, the V gene TRBV12-3 or TRBV12-4, with 8 bases that match TRBD2. V trimming: 6 bases; J trimming: 6 bases; junction bases outside the gene matches: 3. The CDR3 has 13 amino acids. As DNA, the CDR3 is TGTGCCAGCAGAAGGACTAGCCCCGGGGAGCTGTTTTTT. It translates to CASRRTSPGELFF.

This clonotype showed up just a few times. V and J are TRBV12-3 or TRBV12-4 and TRBJ2-1; 10 positions agree with TRBD2. CDR3 length equals 14 residues. J was trimmed by 6 bases and V by 7 bases; bases with no gene match: 6. CDR3 DNA: TGTGCCAGCATTGCTAGCGGGAGTTCCAATGAGCAGTTCTTC. Protein sequence: CASIASGSSNEQFF.

The gene calls are TRBV20-1 and TRBJ1-5; tentative D call: TRBD1 (6 bases). The ends were cut back, 4 bases at V and 5 bases at J, with 12 bases in the middle. The CDR3 is made up of 13 amino acids. Per the germline V gene, CDR1 is DFQATT and CDR2 is SNEGSKA (reference sequence). CDR3 DNA sequence: TGCAGTGCTAAATACAACAGGGATCAGCCCCAGCATTTT. Protein sequence: CSAKYNRDQPQHF.

In this sample, this clonotype turned up many times. The chain uses TRBV20-1 and TRBJ2-3, with TRBD1 identical over 10 bases. CDR1 is DFQATT and CDR2 is SNEGSKA in the germline V gene (reference sequence). V dropped 5 bases and J dropped 1; count of bases not matched to a gene: 0. The CDR3 extends over 13 amino acids. The CDR3 here is CSAGTGGTDTQYF. The CDR3 DNA sequence: TGCAGTGCTGGGACAGGGGGCACAGATACGCAGTATTTT.

Ten or more counts support this clonotype. V gene TRBV9 combines with J gene TRBJ2-5; 7 nucleotides agree with TRBD2. The CDR3 consists of 15 residues. From germline, CDR1 is SGDLS and CDR2 YYNGEE. After removal of 0 bases from V and 2 bases from J, the junction contained 4 bases not matched to a gene. CDR3 amino acids: CASSVGPSGQETQYF. Written as DNA, the CDR3 is TGTGCCAGCAGCGTAGGACCTAGCGGACAAGAGACCCAGTACTTC.

This clonotype was counted at least ten times. The chain has TRBV7-3 and TRBJ2-7; TRBD1 might be the D (8 bases). Germline lookup yields CDR1 SGHTA and CDR2 FQGTGA. This CDR3 spans 15 amino acids. V lost 5 bases to trimming and J lost 1 base, with 15 bases between them. The CDR3, as DNA: TGTGCCAGCAGCAAGACAGGGGAGGGATCCTACGAGCAGTACTTC. This codes for CASSKTGEGSYEQYF. Using reference TRBV7-3 and TRBJ2-7 for the parts outside the CDR3, the full variable domain is GAGVSQTPSNKVTEKGKYVELRCDPISGHTALYWYRQSLGQGPEFLIYFQGTGAADDSGLPNDRFFAVRPEGSVSTLKIQRTERGDSAVYLCASSKTGEGSYEQYFGPGTRLTVT.

The rearrangement joins TRBV12-3 or TRBV12-4 to TRBJ2-5; either TRBD1 or TRBD2 may supply D (5 bases each). The CDR3 is 15 residues long. V shed 1 base and J shed 0 bases, with 9 bases lying between them. CDR3 amino acids: CASSLGGVNQETQYF. In DNA, the CDR3 is TGTGCCAGCAGTTTAGGAGGGGTTAACCAAGAGACCCAGTACTTC.

The rearrangement joins TRBV20-1 to TRBJ2-1; D gene ambiguous. The length of the CDR3 is 14 residues. Trimming removed 6 bases at V and 0 bases at J, with 12 bases between. CDR1 and CDR2 from the germline V gene are DFQATT and SNEGSKA (reference sequence). The CDR3 protein is CSAKGANSYNEQFF. In DNA, the CDR3 is TGCAGTGCCAAGGGCGCCAACTCCTACAATGAGCAGTTCTTC.

This clonotype has more than one count but fewer than ten. CDR3 in DNA: TGCAGTGCTACTGGTCCTCAGTTTCCGGGCGAGCAGTACTTC. Protein: CSATGPQFPGEQYF. This rearrangement joins TRBV20-1 to TRBJ2-7; unclear D gene. Germline V lookup: CDR1 DFQATT, CDR2 SNEGSKA (reference sequence). This CDR3 is built from 14 residues. V dropped 4 bases and J dropped 6 bases, with 19 bases sitting between them.

This chain uses TRBV7-3 with TRBJ2-3; D remains unclear. Trimming stripped 5 bases from V and 14 bases from J, with 20 bases between. Germline CDR1 is SGHTA and CDR2 is FQGTGA. The CDR3 contains 13 residues. The CDR3 is CASSSRPSGELYF. As DNA, the CDR3 is TGTGCCAGCAGCAGCCGACCCTCCGGCGAGTTGTATTTT.

Ten or more counts support this clonotype. V and J are TRBV5-8 and TRBJ2-7; 9 bases map to TRBD1. The CDR3 length is 14 residues. Germline CDR1 and CDR2: SGHTS and YDEGEE. V shed 4 bases, J shed 4 bases, and the junction held 6 bases outside the gene matches. Written as DNA, the CDR3 is TGTGCCAGCAGCACGCTGACAGGGGGTTACGAGCAGTACTTC. Translating it yields CASSTLTGGYEQYF.